Below, 20 T cell receptor beta chains from the same sample are listed, as sequenced in a study of response to subunit inactivated influenza vaccine. TCRdb passed the RT-PCR reads through MiXCR, listing each CDR3 protein once. The repertoire holds 180,000 or so distinct CDR3 sequences, with around 12% as singletons. This sample also appeared in a second study, on T cells expressing NK-cell markers. That source reports: UMIs were included in TCR beta cDNA generated by 5'RACE template switching.

Sample: CD8+ T cells sorted from PBMCs, taken roughly 12 days after vaccination. All receptors derive from a man aged 45-65 years who received an inactivated influenza vaccine.

The rearrangement joins TRBV6-1 to TRBJ2-3; possible D gene TRBD2, 6 bases. The germline V and J ends were trimmed by 2 bases and 9 bases, with 15 bases remaining between them. Germline V lookup: CDR1 MNHNS, CDR2 SASEGT. The CDR3 covers 14 residues. CDR3 amino acids: CASSETPGEGTQYF. Written as DNA, the CDR3 is TGTGCCAGCAGTGAAACCCCGGGAGAAGGCACGCAGTATTTT.

The chain recombines TRBV5-1 with TRBJ2-7; perhaps TRBD1 as D (6 bases). V lost 5 bases to trimming and J lost 0 bases, with 15 bases between them. Germline lookup yields CDR1 SGHRS and CDR2 YFSETQ. The CDR3 runs 15 residues. CDR3 coding DNA: TGCGCCAGCAGAAGGGCCCGGGACAACTCCTACGAGCAGTACTTC. Translation: CASRRARDNSYEQYF.

This clonotype was seen only a few times. This sequence joins TRBV7-8 and TRBJ2-2, with 7 bases lining up with TRBD2. V lost 5 bases and J lost 6; bases outside the gene matches: 9. CDR1 SGHVS and CDR2 FQNEAQ come from the germline V gene. The CDR3 extends over 15 amino acids. The CDR3 DNA is TGTGCCAGCAGCCCGGTACTAGCGTCCGCCGGGGAGCTGTTTTTT. Its translation: CASSPVLASAGELFF.

The sample holds a few counts of this clonotype. The V gene is TRBV4-3, the J gene TRBJ2-7, with 8 nucleotides matching TRBD1. The CDR3 runs to 16 residues. Germline loops: CDR1 LGHNA, CDR2 YSLEER. V was clipped by 2 bases and J by 3 bases; unmatched bases: 9. The CDR3, as DNA: TGCGCCAGCAGCCAACTGACAGGGGTGGGTTTCTACGAGCAGTACTTC. This translates into CASSQLTGVGFYEQYF.

This clonotype has ten or more counts. The rearrangement uses TRBV4-2 and TRBJ1-1; perhaps TRBD1 as D (5 bases). The CDR3 has 14 residues. Germline V lookup: CDR1 LGHNA, CDR2 YNFKEQ. The germline V and J ends were trimmed by 5 bases and 0 bases, with 10 bases remaining between them. CDR3 nucleotides: TGTGCCAGCAGCTTACCACAGGTGAACACTGAAGCTTTCTTT. Amino acids: CASSLPQVNTEAFF.

Remarks on this clonotype: At one end, the junction sequence differs from germline, possibly due to a read error. The genes are TRBV4-3 and TRBJ2-1; 9 nucleotides line up with TRBD2. Germline CDR1 LGHNA, CDR2 YSLEER. This CDR3 is 12 amino acids long. This chain's CDR3 is CASSQFTSGLIF. As DNA, the CDR3 is TGCGCCAGCAGCCAGTTCACTAGCGGGCTCATCTTC.

Only a few counts were recorded for this clonotype. The genes are TRBV27 and TRBJ2-3, with TRBD2 identical over 11 bases. This CDR3 has 16 amino acids. The junction had 7 bases not matched to a gene; V was cut back by 5 bases and J by 3 bases. Germline V gene sequence: CDR1 MNHEY, CDR2 SMNVEV (reference sequence). CDR3 protein: CASSQGTSGRTDTQYF. As DNA, the CDR3 is TGTGCCAGCAGTCAAGGGACTAGCGGAAGGACAGATACGCAGTATTTT.

The rearrangement joins TRBV30 to TRBJ2-1; 9 positions match TRBD1. With V trimmed by 5 bases and J by 2 bases, 1 base remained unmatched. The CDR3 runs 13 residues. Looked up from germline, CDR1 is GTSNPN and CDR2 is SVGIG (reference sequence). The CDR3 DNA reads as TGTGCCTGGGACAGGGGGGCCTACAATGAGCAGTTCTTC. Protein sequence: CAWDRGAYNEQFF.

The rearrangement links TRBV7-2 to TRBJ2-1; D may be TRBD2 (6 bases). The CDR3 has 15 residues. V was shortened by 2 bases and J by 3 bases, with 11 bases between the two germline ends. Germline V CDR1 and CDR2: SGHTA, FQGNSA. In DNA form, the CDR3 reads TGTGCCAGCAGCTTATTGCGGGGCTTCTACAATGAGCAGTTCTTC. Its protein product is CASSLLRGFYNEQFF.

The chain couples TRBV11-2 to TRBJ2-1, with 7 positions matching TRBD2. V lost 5 bases to trimming and J lost 5 bases; unmatched junction nucleotides: 9. Germline-derived CDR1 and CDR2 are SGHAT and FQNNGV. This CDR3 contains 15 residues. Here the CDR3 reads CASSLQPTSHNEQFF. Here the CDR3 DNA reads TGTGCCAGCAGCCTACAACCGACTAGCCACAATGAGCAGTTCTTC.

In this sample, this clonotype turned up a few times. V and J are TRBV12-3 or TRBV12-4 and TRBJ2-7; D not resolved. CDR3 size: 13 residues. V was clipped by 0 bases and J by 3 bases, with 6 bases between them. CDR3 nucleotides: TGTGCCAGCAGTTTAGCACTGAACTACGAGCAGTACTTC. Translated: CASSLALNYEQYF.

This clonotype was observed a handful of times. This sequence joins TRBV19 and TRBJ1-5, with D hard to call. This CDR3 comprises 14 residues. Germline V gene data show CDR1 as LNHDA and CDR2 as SQIVND (reference sequence). With 8 bases removed from V and 1 base from J, the gap between germline ends came to 12 bases. This CDR3 is CASQYGGSNQPQHF. The CDR3 DNA follows: TGTGCCAGTCAGTATGGCGGGAGCAATCAGCCCCAGCATTTT.

This clonotype has only a few counts. CDR3 sequence reads: CASSQDPPWTEAFF. The DNA for the CDR3 is TGTGCCAGCAGCCAAGACCCGCCCTGGACTGAAGCTTTCTTT. The chain combines TRBV3-1 with TRBJ1-1; no definite D call. The CDR3 is 14 amino acids. V shed 0 bases and J shed 5 bases, with 10 bases lying between them. Germline V gene sequence: CDR1 LGHDT, CDR2 YNNKEL (reference sequence).

The V gene is TRBV24-1, the J gene TRBJ1-5, with D perhaps matching TRBD1 (6 bases). The CDR3 extends over 15 amino acids. Per germline, CDR1 KGHDR and CDR2 SFDVKD. Trimming removed 1 base at V and 10 bases at J, with 16 bases between. In DNA form, the CDR3 reads TGTGCCACCAGTGATTTTTGGGGGGCTGATCCACCCCAGCATTTT. As protein: CATSDFWGADPPQHF.

This clonotype occurred many times. This chain uses TRBV7-9 with TRBJ2-2; no reliable D call. CDR1 SEHNR and CDR2 FQNEAQ come from the germline V gene (reference sequence). This CDR3 contains 11 residues. V lost 3 bases and J 9 bases, leaving 5 bases between the germline ends. DNA for the CDR3: TGTGCCAGCAGCTTTTCTCGGGAGCTGTTTTTT. It encodes CASSFSRELFF. Filled out from reference TRBV7-9 and TRBJ2-2, the complete variable domain reads DTGVSQNPRHKITKRGQNVTFRCDPISEHNRLYWYRQTLGQGPEFLTYFQNEAQLEKSRLLSDRFSAERPKGSFSTLEIQRTEQGDSAMYLCASSFSRELFFGEGSRLTVL.

This clonotype was seen only a few times. CDR3: CASSFIGETYEQYF. CDR3 nucleotides: TGTGCCAGCAGTTTTATAGGGGAGACCTACGAGCAGTACTTC. The chain is built from TRBV12-3 or TRBV12-4 and TRBJ2-7; either TRBD1 or TRBD2 may fit D (5 bases each). This CDR3 region has 14 residues. V was clipped by 3 bases and J by 2 bases, with 11 bases between them.

The J gene is TRBJ1-2, the V gene TRBV12-3 or TRBV12-4, with 7 positions matching TRBD1. The CDR3 runs 15 residues. The junction had 13 bases not matched to a gene; V was cut back by 3 bases and J by 9 bases. CDR3 in DNA: TGTGCCAGCAGTTTTGACGGGGCGGCAGGGGGTCGCTACACCTTC. Its protein product is CASSFDGAAGGRYTF.

This clonotype was seen at least ten times. V usage is TRBV9 and J usage is TRBJ2-1; D is possibly TRBD2 (6 bases). CDR3 size: 14 residues. Germline lookup yields CDR1 SGDLS and CDR2 YYNGEE. V lost 6 bases and J lost 6, with 16 bases in between. The CDR3 nucleotides read TGTGCCAGCACGCCCCGCGGGGCCCTCAATGAGCAGTTCTTC. Protein product: CASTPRGALNEQFF.

This chain uses TRBV12-3 or TRBV12-4 with TRBJ2-3; D unresolved. The CDR3 extends over 13 amino acids. V was clipped by 6 bases and J by 1 base, with 8 bases between them. The CDR3 loop reads CASSFLRTDTQYF. The CDR3 DNA sequence: TGTGCCAGCAGCTTCCTCCGCACAGATACGCAGTATTTT.

The chain joins TRBV20-1 to TRBJ1-1; 7 nucleotides agree with TRBD1. J was trimmed by 1 base and V by 1 base; bases with no gene match: 6. The CDR3 is 15 residues long. Germline lookup yields CDR1 DFQATT and CDR2 SNEGSKA (reference sequence). CDR3 in amino acids: CSARVLGQSNTEAFF. The CDR3 DNA reads as TGCAGTGCTAGAGTGTTGGGACAGTCGAACACTGAAGCTTTCTTT.